Below are 25 T cell receptor beta chains sequenced from a single sample in a study of vaccination and CD4 T cells after COVID-19. The Oncomine TCR Beta short-read assay sequenced DNA from cultured CD4+ T cells. TCRdb reprocessed the PCR reads with MiXCR, giving one entry per CDR3 protein. The sample consists of some 13,000 distinct CDR3 sequences, more than 35% of them appearing once. Their target antigens are unknown. Treatment specified: approximately nine-day PBMC culture with coronavirus spike peptide pools or control peptides (ViraFEST assay). The specimen sequenced was CD4+ T cells from blood, cultured in vitro. These receptors all come from a human donor who had recovered from COVID-19.

The chain joins TRBV20-1 to TRBJ1-3; no reliable D call. Trimming shortened V by 3 bases and J by 0 bases, and 6 bases separated the two germline ends. The germline V gene encodes CDR1 DFQATT and CDR2 SNEGSKA (reference sequence). The CDR3 totals 13 residues. The CDR3 bases are TGCAGTGCTAGGACGAACTCTGGAAACACCATATATTTT. Protein product: CSARTNSGNTIYF.

V is TRBV20-1 and J is TRBJ2-7; TRBD2 agrees at 8 bases. The V and J ends lost 0 bases and 2 bases, in that order; junction bases with no gene match: 15. This CDR3 has 18 residues. CDR1 and CDR2 from the germline V gene are DFQATT and SNEGSKA (reference sequence). The CDR3 reads CSARDSGGGSHITYEQYF. DNA of the CDR3: TGCAGTGCTAGAGATTCAGGCGGGGGGTCTCACATTACCTACGAGCAGTACTTC.

The chain has TRBV5-6 and TRBJ2-6; D call uncertain. Germline CDR1 is SGHDT and CDR2 is YYEEEE. V dropped 5 bases and J dropped 0 bases, with 12 bases sitting between them. The CDR3 spans 16 residues. The CDR3 coding sequence is TGTGCCAGCAGGGCAGGACGGATCTCTGGGGCCAACGTCCTGACTTTC. Translating it yields CASRAGRISGANVLTF.

The chain carries TRBV7-9 and TRBJ1-1; unclear D gene. This CDR3 is 14 amino acids long. Per germline, CDR1 SEHNR and CDR2 FQNEAQ (reference sequence). V was shortened by 0 bases and J by 1 base, with 6 bases between the two germline ends. Here the CDR3 reads CASSLAQSNTEAFF. The CDR3 DNA reads as TGTGCCAGCAGCTTAGCACAGTCGAACACTGAAGCTTTCTTT. Variable domain in full (rest from reference TRBV7-9 and TRBJ1-1): DTGVSQNPRHKITKRGQNVTFRCDPISEHNRLYWYRQTLGQGPEFLTYFQNEAQLEKSRLLSDRFSAERPKGSFSTLEIQRTEQGDSAMYLCASSLAQSNTEAFFGQGTRLTVV.

J is TRBJ2-7 and V is TRBV6-1, with D possibly matching TRBD1 (6 bases). The CDR3 extends over 14 amino acids. CDR1 and CDR2 (germline): MNHNS, SASEGT. V gave up 5 bases and J gave up 3 bases, with 14 bases separating them. Here the CDR3 reads CASSKQGMNYEQYF. CDR3 bases: TGTGCCAGCAGTAAACAGGGTATGAACTACGAGCAGTACTTC.

There are a few counts of this clonotype. This sequence joins TRBV2 and TRBJ2-5; D may be TRBD1 (6 bases). Germline lookup yields CDR1 SNHLY and CDR2 FYNNEI. This CDR3 is 15 amino acids long. The V and J ends lost 6 bases and 5 bases respectively, with 19 bases between them. The CDR3 protein is CASRGLKGHRETQYF. CDR3 coding DNA: TGTGCCAGCAGAGGCCTAAAGGGACATAGGGAGACCCAGTACTTC.

This chain uses TRBV25-1 with TRBJ1-2; D unresolved. The germline V gene encodes CDR1 MGHDK and CDR2 SYGVNS. Trimming removed 3 bases at V and 2 bases at J, with 10 bases between. This CDR3 has 14 residues. CDR3 DNA sequence: TGTGCCAGCAGTGACTATGGACGGAACTATGGCTACACCTTC. Its protein is CASSDYGRNYGYTF.

The chain uses TRBV30 and TRBJ1-3; maybe TRBD1 (5 bases). The CDR3 runs 15 residues. Per germline, CDR1 GTSNPN and CDR2 SVGIG (reference sequence). The V gene lost 2 bases and the J gene lost 4 bases, with 15 bases spanning the gap. The CDR3 reads CAWSFKGWTGNTIYF. The CDR3 DNA reads TGTGCCTGGAGTTTTAAGGGGTGGACGGGAAACACCATATATTTT.

V is TRBV7-9 and J is TRBJ2-5; 8 positions match TRBD2. This CDR3 contains 18 residues. Germline V lookup: CDR1 SEHNR, CDR2 FQNEAQ (reference sequence). J was trimmed by 1 base and V by 5 bases; bases with no gene match: 15. DNA of the CDR3: TGTGCCAGCAGCACCAACCGGGTCGGGCTAGCGGGCCAAGAGACCCAGTACTTC. As protein: CASSTNRVGLAGQETQYF.

This clonotype appeared a few times. The V call is TRBV10-2, the J call TRBJ1-5; 9 bases fit TRBD1. The CDR3 totals 14 residues. Germline loops: CDR1 WSHSY, CDR2 SAAADI. The ends lost 4 bases at V and 4 bases at J; junction bases unmatched: 2. CDR3 sequence (DNA): TGCGCCAGCAGTGCGACAGGGGGTAATCAGCCCCAGCATTTT. Its translation: CASSATGGNQPQHF.

There are a few counts of this clonotype. The chain recombines TRBV2 with TRBJ1-5; 8 bases are a match to TRBD1. Germline values: CDR1 SNHLY, CDR2 FYNNEI. The V segment lost 8 bases and the J segment 6 bases; nucleotides outside the gene matches: 3. CDR3 length: 12 residues. In DNA form, the CDR3 reads TGTGCCAGCGGACAGGGTTCTCAGCCCCAGCATTTT. This translates into CASGQGSQPQHF.

V and J are TRBV2 and TRBJ2-3; no definite D call. V lost 8 bases, J lost 1 base, and 4 bases lay in between. The germline V gene encodes CDR1 SNHLY and CDR2 FYNNEI. The CDR3 covers 11 residues. In DNA, the CDR3 is TGTGCCAGCGGCCGCACAGATACGCAGTATTTT. Encoded protein: CASGRTDTQYF.

This sequence joins TRBV28 and TRBJ1-5, with a weak D call TRBD1 (5 bases). Germline assignment: CDR1 MDHEN and CDR2 SYDVKM. CDR3 size: 15 residues. Trimming shortened V by 5 bases and J by 8 bases, and 19 bases separated the two germline ends. The CDR3 sequence is CASSSPGPLREPQHF. DNA for the CDR3: TGTGCCAGCAGTAGTCCGGGACCCCTTAGGGAGCCCCAGCATTTT. Supplemented by reference TRBV28 and TRBJ1-5, the full variable domain reads DVKVTQSSRYLVKRTGEKVFLECVQDMDHENMFWYRQDPGLGLRLIYFSYDVKMKEKGDIPEGYSVSREKKERFSLILESASTNQTSMYLCASSSPGPLREPQHFGDGTRLSIL.

This clonotype appeared a few times. This chain uses TRBV7-2 with TRBJ2-7; TRBD2 is a possible D gene (5 bases). This CDR3 spans 11 amino acids. Trimming removed 1 base from V and 11 bases from J, with 9 bases in between. The V gene's germline CDR1 is SGHTA and CDR2 FQGNSA. The DNA of the CDR3 is TGTGCCAGCAGCTTAGGAACGGAGGAGTACTTC. This sequence encodes CASSLGTEEYF.

The chain employs TRBV7-9 and TRBJ2-1; D is ambiguous. Germline loops: CDR1 SEHNR, CDR2 FQNEAQ (reference sequence). V was shortened by 6 bases and J by 7 bases, with 13 bases between the two germline ends. This CDR3 is 13 amino acids long. The CDR3 DNA reads as TGTGCCAGCAGTTTTCCTGCTGGAAATGAGCAGTTCTTC. As protein: CASSFPAGNEQFF.

This clonotype has just a few counts. In nucleotides, the CDR3 is TGTGCCAGTAGGCCCGGATACCTAAACACTGAAGCTTTCTTT. This encodes CASRPGYLNTEAFF. The chain has TRBV19 and TRBJ1-1; D not resolved. CDR1 and CDR2 from the germline V gene are LNHDA and SQIVND (reference sequence). The CDR3 has 14 amino acids. V was clipped by 6 bases and J by 2 bases, with 13 bases between them.

V usage is TRBV29-1 and J usage is TRBJ1-1, with 8 bases lining up with TRBD1. This CDR3 region has 14 residues. Trimming removed 2 bases from V and 5 bases from J; junction bases left unmatched: 7. The V gene's germline CDR1 is SQVTM and CDR2 ANQGSEA. The CDR3 region is CSVEKTGGFTEAFF. Here the CDR3 DNA reads TGCAGCGTTGAAAAAACAGGGGGTTTTACTGAAGCTTTCTTT.

The rearrangement joins TRBV10-3 to TRBJ2-7; 8 nucleotides line up with TRBD1. The length of the CDR3 is 12 residues. In germline, CDR1 is ENHRY, CDR2 SYGVKD. The V gene end was trimmed by 5 bases and the J gene end by 5 bases; junction bases not matched to a gene: 2. DNA of the CDR3: TGTGCCATCAGTACGACAGGGGACGAGCAGTACTTC. Amino acid sequence: CAISTTGDEQYF.

There are a few counts of this clonotype. J is TRBJ1-1 and V is TRBV20-1; D unclear. The CDR3 length is 14 residues. CDR1 and CDR2 (germline): DFQATT, SNEGSKA (reference sequence). V was cut by 0 bases and J by 0 bases, with 8 bases left in between. The CDR3 DNA is TGCAGTGCTAGAGATAGTGGCTTGAACACTGAAGCTTTCTTT. Encoded protein: CSARDSGLNTEAFF.

This clonotype was picked up one time. J is TRBJ2-3 and V is TRBV6-5; no definite D call. V lost 4 bases and J 6 bases, leaving 14 bases between the germline ends. The CDR3 spans 14 residues. From germline, CDR1 is MNHEY and CDR2 SVGAGI. The CDR3 DNA reads TGTGCCAGCAGTTCGGAGTCACGCCTCGATACGCAGTATTTT. Its protein product is CASSSESRLDTQYF.

This chain joins TRBV12-3 or TRBV12-4 and TRBJ1-2, with D possibly matching TRBD1 (5 bases). V lost 3 bases and J 4 bases, leaving 9 bases between the germline ends. This CDR3 has 13 amino acids. The chain's CDR3 is CASSFHGGYGYTF. CDR3 nucleotides: TGTGCCAGCAGTTTCCACGGGGGCTATGGCTACACCTTC.

To note about this clonotype: Mismatch with germline at one junction end may stem from a read error. The rearrangement links TRBV7-8 to TRBJ1-6, with 7 bases aligning to TRBD1. The CDR3 spans 14 residues. Germline V gives CDR1 SGHVS, CDR2 FQNEAQ. The DNA of the CDR3 is TGTACCAGCAGCCCCGGGACAGTTAATTCACCCCTCCACTTT. Protein product: CTSSPGTVNSPLHF.

This clonotype occurred a few times. The chain employs TRBV6-1 and TRBJ2-6; the match to TRBD2 covers 7 bases. Germline V lookup: CDR1 MNHNS, CDR2 SASEGT. V lost 7 bases and J lost 0; bases outside the gene matches: 3. The CDR3 has 15 amino acids. CDR3 residues: CASKGGSSGANVLTF. The CDR3 nucleotides are TGTGCCAGCAAGGGCGGGAGCTCTGGGGCCAACGTCCTGACTTTC.

The sample holds a few counts of this clonotype. J is TRBJ1-6 and V is TRBV9; D not resolved. The germline V gene has CDR1 SGDLS and CDR2 YYNGEE. V was pared by 2 bases and J by 6 bases, with 12 bases between. The CDR3 sequence is 15 residues long. CDR3 sequence: CASSVESRGNSPLHF. In nucleotides, the CDR3 is TGTGCCAGCAGCGTGGAGAGCCGGGGTAATTCACCCCTCCACTTT.

This clonotype was observed a handful of times. V gene TRBV20-1 combines with J gene TRBJ1-6; perhaps TRBD1 as D (6 bases). Germline CDR1 is DFQATT and CDR2 is SNEGSKA (reference sequence). This CDR3 has 13 amino acids. Trimming shortened V by 2 bases and J by 6 bases, and 8 bases separated the two germline ends. Here the CDR3 reads CSARSGVNSPLHF. In nucleotides, the CDR3 is TGCAGTGCTAGATCAGGGGTTAATTCACCCCTCCACTTT.